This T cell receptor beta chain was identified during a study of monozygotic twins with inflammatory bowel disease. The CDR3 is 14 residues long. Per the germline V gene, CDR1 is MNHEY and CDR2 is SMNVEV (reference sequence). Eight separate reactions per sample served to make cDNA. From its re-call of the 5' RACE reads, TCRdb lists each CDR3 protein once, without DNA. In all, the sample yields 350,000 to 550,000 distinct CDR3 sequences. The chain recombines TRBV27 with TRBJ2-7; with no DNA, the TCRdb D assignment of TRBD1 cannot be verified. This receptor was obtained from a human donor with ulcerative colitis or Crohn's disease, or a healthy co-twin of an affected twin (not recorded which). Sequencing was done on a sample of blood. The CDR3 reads CASSSGQGNVEQYF.